The 18 T cell receptor beta chains below all came from one sample that was sequenced in a study of blood T cells in healthy people across ages. A sample-barcoded 5' primer and a J-beta primer mix were used in a second PCR of roughly 7 to 12 cycles. TCRdb redid the calling of the 5' RACE reads with MiXCR, one entry per CDR3 protein. The sample lists under 1,100,000 distinct CDR3 sequences; 25% were seen once. The data were also submitted as part of a second study, on T cells of mothers and their children.

The sample taken for sequencing was blood. All receptors come from a girl aged 2 to 10 in good health.

The chain carries TRBV27 and TRBJ2-7; possibly TRBD1 for D (5 bases). The CDR3 totals 15 residues. V was shortened by 2 bases and J by 5 bases, with 16 bases between the two germline ends. The V gene's germline CDR1 is MNHEY and CDR2 SMNVEV (reference sequence). The CDR3 region has the DNA TGTGCCAGCAGTTTAGGTCTCCGGGCAGGGCACGAGCAGTACTTC. Its translation is CASSLGLRAGHEQYF.

This clonotype turned up a few times. V and J are TRBV7-9 and TRBJ2-5; TRBD2 matches 11 bases. This CDR3 has 17 residues. The junction had 11 bases not matched to a gene; V was cut back by 3 bases and J by 5 bases. Germline V gene data show CDR1 as SEHNR and CDR2 as FQNEAQ (reference sequence). CDR3 loop: CASSFLAGGHLWETQYF. The CDR3 DNA reads as TGTGCCAGCAGCTTTCTAGCGGGGGGCCACCTTTGGGAGACCCAGTACTTC.

V gene TRBV27 combines with J gene TRBJ2-5, with D unresolved. The closer fit of TRBJ2-1 to the DNA end suggests the J call may be wrong. CDR3 length: 12 amino acids. Per germline, CDR1 MNHEY and CDR2 SMNVEV (reference sequence). The chain's CDR3 is CASSPIGGEQFF. CDR3 bases: TGTGCCAGCAGTCCTATAGGTGGTGAGCAGTTCTTC.

The V gene is TRBV4-2, the J gene TRBJ2-7; 11 bases line up with TRBD1. The germline V gene has CDR1 LGHNA and CDR2 YNFKEQ. V shed 0 bases, J shed 2 bases, and the junction held 9 bases outside the gene matches. This CDR3 comprises 18 residues. The CDR3 region is CASSQEWTGGEITYEQYF. CDR3 coding DNA: TGTGCCAGCAGCCAAGAATGGACAGGGGGCGAAATAACCTACGAGCAGTACTTC.

A few counts support this clonotype. The rearrangement uses TRBV19 and TRBJ1-5; 7 bases match TRBD1. With 6 bases clipped from V and 3 bases from J, the junction kept 5 bases outside the gene matches. This CDR3 region has 14 residues. Germline assignment: CDR1 LNHDA and CDR2 SQIVND (reference sequence). CDR3 DNA sequence: TGTGCCAGTAGCGACAGGGCTTACAATCAGCCCCAGCATTTT. Protein: CASSDRAYNQPQHF.

V gene TRBV29-1 combines with J gene TRBJ1-4; TRBD1 might be the D (5 bases). Looked up from germline, CDR1 is SQVTM and CDR2 is ANQGSEA. This CDR3 contains 17 residues. The V and J ends lost 6 bases and 0 bases respectively, with 20 bases between them. Here the CDR3 reads CSVTGPVGFATNEKLFF. The DNA of the CDR3 is TGCAGCGTGACGGGACCAGTGGGTTTCGCAACTAATGAAAAACTGTTTTTT. Complete variable domain (other parts from reference TRBV29-1 and TRBJ1-4): SAVISQKPSRDICQRGTSLTIQCQVDSQVTMMFWYRQQPGQSLTLIATANQGSEATYESGFVIDKFPISRPNLTFSTLTVSNMSPEDSSIYLCSVTGPVGFATNEKLFFGSGTQLSVL.

V usage is TRBV7-8 and J usage is TRBJ2-2; no definite D call. The CDR3 covers 17 residues. CDR1 and CDR2 (germline): SGHVS, FQNEAQ. Trimming took off 2 bases at V and 6 bases at J, with 19 bases between the two ends. The CDR3 protein is CASSLPGRNNQAGELFF. CDR3 nucleotides: TGTGCCAGCAGCTTACCCGGACGTAATAACCAGGCCGGGGAGCTGTTTTTT.

The chain employs TRBV14 and TRBJ2-1, with 9 bases fitting TRBD1. TRBJ2-7 explains the end of the DNA better; the J call may be wrong. The CDR3 totals 14 residues. The germline gives CDR1 SGHDN, CDR2 FVKESK. The CDR3 nucleotides are TGTGCCAGCAGCCAACCGGGACAGGGAGACGAGCAGTACTTC. Protein product: CASSQPGQGDEQYF.

The chain joins TRBV9 to TRBJ1-1, with TRBD1 as a possible D gene (6 bases). The CDR3 loop spans 14 amino acids. CDR1 is SGDLS and CDR2 is YYNGEE in the germline V gene. V was shortened by 6 bases and J by 4 bases, with 16 bases between the two germline ends. The CDR3 sequence: CASTEAGVGTEAFF. As DNA, the CDR3 is TGTGCCAGCACGGAGGCAGGGGTGGGCACTGAAGCTTTCTTT.

There are a few counts of this clonotype. The chain joins TRBV4-1 to TRBJ2-7, with D perhaps matching TRBD1 (6 bases). CDR1 and CDR2 (germline): MGHRA, YSYEKL. V shed 1 base and J shed 5 bases, with 9 bases lying between them. The CDR3 has 13 residues. The CDR3 loop reads CASSQVQGNEQYF. DNA of the CDR3: TGCGCCAGCAGCCAAGTACAGGGAAACGAGCAGTACTTC.

The chain links TRBV20-1 to TRBJ1-5; a weak D match, TRBD1 (6 bases). The V end lost 1 base, the J end lost 1 base, and 14 bases lay between the germline ends. Germline lookup yields CDR1 DFQATT and CDR2 SNEGSKA (reference sequence). The CDR3 totals 16 residues. CDR3 loop: CSARGLGGGSNQPQHF. CDR3 nucleotides: TGCAGTGCTAGAGGATTAGGGGGAGGAAGCAATCAGCCCCAGCATTTT.

This clonotype has more than one count but fewer than ten. The chain uses TRBV7-9 and TRBJ2-3; 7 bases agree with TRBD2. The germline V gene has CDR1 SEHNR and CDR2 FQNEAQ (reference sequence). V trimming: 8 bases; J trimming: 5 bases; junction bases outside the gene matches: 10. The CDR3 is made up of 14 amino acids. CDR3 sequence reads: CASGGGSVGDTQYF. The CDR3 DNA is TGTGCCAGCGGCGGCGGGAGTGTTGGAGATACGCAGTATTTT.

With respect to this clonotype: A much bigger clone sits one base away, suggesting this may be a read error. The V and J genes are TRBV12-3 or TRBV12-4 and TRBJ2-3; 15 bases fit TRBD2. With V trimmed by 5 bases and J by 4 bases, 4 bases remained unmatched. The CDR3 is 16 amino acids. The CDR3 protein is CASSPGLAGGSDTQYF. DNA of the CDR3: TGTGCCAGCAGTCCGGGACTAGCGGGAGGATCAGATACGCAGTATTTT.

This clonotype was detected a few times. The chain is built from TRBV6-6 and TRBJ1-4, with D hard to call. The CDR3 runs to 15 residues. Per the germline V gene, CDR1 is MNHNY and CDR2 is SVGAGI (reference sequence). V was clipped by 6 bases and J by 6 bases, with 17 bases between them. The CDR3 coding sequence is TGTGCCAGCAGACGACTAGGAGGGCTTCATGAAAAACTGTTTTTT. Translated, it gives CASRRLGGLHEKLFF.

This clonotype was seen more than once but under ten times. This chain joins TRBV28 and TRBJ2-1; possibly TRBD1 for D (6 bases). The length of the CDR3 is 17 residues. The V gene lost 10 bases and the J gene lost 2 bases, with 24 bases spanning the gap. Germline V gene sequence: CDR1 MDHEN, CDR2 SYDVKM. CDR3 amino acids: CATLRNDGTFTYNEQFF. The DNA for the CDR3 is TGTGCCACGCTGCGGAACGACGGGACATTTACCTACAATGAGCAGTTCTTC.

Points on this clonotype: One junction end disagrees with the germline gene, perhaps due to a read error. In DNA, the CDR3 is TGTGCCAGTTCCGGAGGCAGAGGAGAGGCCCAGTACTTC. As protein: CASSGGRGEAQYF. The V call is TRBV9, the J call TRBJ2-5, with D possibly being TRBD2 (5 bases). Germline V gene data show CDR1 as SGDLS and CDR2 as YYNGEE. This CDR3 has 13 amino acids.

Only a few counts were recorded for this clonotype. The chain has TRBV5-1 and TRBJ1-1; unclear D gene. The CDR3 length is 14 residues. In germline, CDR1 is SGHRS, CDR2 YFSETQ. Trimming pared 4 bases from V and 2 bases from J, leaving 12 bases between. The CDR3 bases are TGCGCCAGCAGCCAAACAAATCTCAACACTGAAGCTTTCTTT. It codes for CASSQTNLNTEAFF.

The chain links TRBV3-1 to TRBJ2-3, with a weak D call TRBD2 (6 bases). The germline V gene encodes CDR1 LGHDT and CDR2 YNNKEL (reference sequence). V lost 0 bases and J lost 3, with 13 bases in between. This CDR3 is built from 16 residues. The CDR3: CASSQDSGTATDTQYF. Written as DNA, the CDR3 is TGTGCCAGCAGCCAAGATTCCGGGACTGCTACAGATACGCAGTATTTT.